The rows below give T cell receptor beta chains drawn from one sample of a study of T-cell reconstitution after alpha-beta-depleted transplantation in children. Using its own MiXCR run on the PCR reads, TCRdb lists one record per CDR3 protein. The sample records 300,000 to 400,000 distinct CDR3 sequences, 15% to 20% being singletons. The sequenced sample was PBMCs, mostly from graft donor cells, obtained 360 days after TCRalphabeta/CD19-depleted stem cell transplant. The receptors originated from a male patient under 10 years old who had a stem cell transplant for acute lymphoblastic leukemia, so the T cells may come from the graft donor. The CDR3 runs from the conserved cysteine through the conserved F or W. D genes are given only for firm matches. Size is omitted from some rows. Given values are once, few, many or a class for expanded clones.

size: -
D: TRBD2
V: TRBV20-1
J: TRBJ2-3
CDR3: CSASLAGGGADTQYF
DNA: TGCAGTGCTAGCTTAGCGGGAGGGGGCGCAGATACGCAGTATTTT

size: few
D: -
V: TRBV28
J: TRBJ2-7
CDR3: CASSPQPQSSYEQYF
DNA: TGTGCCAGCAGCCCTCAGCCGCAGAGCTCCTACGAGCAGTACTTC

size: few
D: TRBD2
V: TRBV2
J: TRBJ2-7
CDR3: CASSEGTSGTYEQYF
DNA: TGTGCCAGCAGTGAAGGGACTAGCGGGACCTACGAGCAGTACTTC

size: few
D: TRBD2
V: TRBV29-1
J: TRBJ2-1
CDR3: CSVEDLLAGYNEQFF
DNA: TGCAGCGTTGAAGATCTGCTAGCGGGGTACAATGAGCAGTTCTTC

size: -
D: TRBD2
V: TRBV12-3/TRBV12-4
J: TRBJ2-1
CDR3: CASSPPGAGGKEQFF
DNA: TGTGCCAGCAGTCCCCCGGGAGCGGGAGGAAAAGAGCAGTTCTTC

size: -
D: TRBD1
V: TRBV24-1
J: TRBJ2-5
CDR3: CATSDQETGAQETQYF
DNA: TGTGCCACCAGTGATCAAGAGACAGGGGCTCAAGAGACCCAGTACTTC

size: few
D: -
V: TRBV27
J: TRBJ2-7
CDR3: CASSLGRIVHEQYF
DNA: TGTGCCAGCAGCCTGGGTAGGATAGTCCACGAGCAGTACTTC

size: many
D: TRBD2
V: TRBV12-3/TRBV12-4
J: TRBJ2-7
CDR3: CASSLRGSDYEQYF
DNA: TGTGCCAGCAGTTTACGCGGGAGTGACTACGAGCAGTACTTC

size: -
D: -
V: TRBV6-5
J: TRBJ2-7
CDR3: CASSYAQAATRSYEQYF
DNA: TGTGCCAGCAGTTACGCTCAAGCGGCCACCCGCTCCTACGAGCAGTACTTC

size: -
D: TRBD2
V: TRBV28
J: TRBJ2-1
CDR3: CASRLAASYNEQFF
DNA: TGTGCCAGCAGACTAGCGGCCTCCTACAATGAGCAGTTCTTC

size: -
D: -
V: TRBV3-1
J: TRBJ2-4
CDR3: CASSRSGRLAKNIQYF
DNA: TGTGCCAGCAGCCGCTCGGGACGTCTAGCCAAAAACATTCAGTACTTC

size: -
D: TRBD2
V: TRBV14
J: TRBJ2-1
CDR3: CASSQGLGVEQFF
DNA: TGTGCCAGCAGCCAGGGACTAGGGGTTGAGCAGTTCTTC

size: few
D: TRBD2
V: TRBV5-1
J: TRBJ2-5
CDR3: CASNHGLAGAETQYF
DNA: TGCGCCAGCAACCACGGACTAGCGGGAGCAGAGACCCAGTACTTC

size: few
D: TRBD2
V: TRBV27
J: TRBJ2-1
CDR3: CASSSLLTSGVSSYNEQFF
DNA: TGTGCCAGCAGTTCCCTCCTTACTAGCGGGGTGAGCTCCTACAATGAGCAGTTCTTC

size: few
D: -
V: TRBV28
J: TRBJ2-7
CDR3: CASSLWGGEQYF
DNA: TGTGCCAGCAGTTTATGGGGAGGAGAGCAGTACTTC

size: -
D: TRBD1
V: TRBV2
J: TRBJ2-2
CDR3: CASRQGQGAEGNTGELFF
DNA: TGTGCCAGCAGGCAAGGACAGGGGGCCGAGGGGAACACCGGGGAGCTGTTTTTT

size: -
D: -
V: TRBV4-3
J: TRBJ2-2
CDR3: CASSQDRAGNGELFF
DNA: TGCGCCAGCAGCCAAGATAGGGCAGGGAACGGGGAGCTGTTTTTT

size: many
D: -
V: TRBV5-6
J: TRBJ2-5
CDR3: CASSLTGLETQYF
DNA: TGTGCCAGCAGCTTGACAGGGCTGGAGACCCAGTACTTC

size: few
D: -
V: TRBV28
J: TRBJ1-2
CDR3: CASSLPLGANYGYTF
DNA: TGTGCCAGCAGTTTACCGTTAGGTGCTAACTATGGCTACACCTTC

size: few
D: -
V: TRBV7-3
J: TRBJ2-1
CDR3: CASSLTRDDEQFF
DNA: TGTGCCAGCAGCTTAACTAGGGACGATGAGCAGTTCTTC

size: many
D: -
V: TRBV4-3
J: TRBJ2-7
CDR3: CASSQEGHAVGSFPIYEQYF
DNA: TGCGCCAGCAGCCAAGAAGGTCATGCAGTCGGCAGCTTTCCGATTTACGAGCAGTACTTC

size: -
D: TRBD1
V: TRBV7-9
J: TRBJ2-1
CDR3: CASSLIGDRGRDEQFF
DNA: TGTGCCAGCAGCTTAATTGGTGACAGGGGGAGGGATGAGCAGTTCTTC

size: few
D: TRBD2
V: TRBV28
J: TRBJ2-7
CDR3: CASSRVSGSSGYEQYF
DNA: TGTGCCAGCAGCAGGGTTAGCGGGAGTAGTGGCTACGAGCAGTACTTC

size: few
D: -
V: TRBV12-3/TRBV12-4
J: TRBJ2-6
CDR3: CASSFAGGGANVLTF
DNA: TGTGCCAGCAGTTTCGCTGGGGGTGGGGCCAACGTCCTGACTTTC

size: few
D: -
V: TRBV30
J: TRBJ2-2
CDR3: CAWSVIGNTGELFF
DNA: TGTGCCTGGAGTGTAATCGGTAACACCGGGGAGCTGTTTTTT

size: few
D: TRBD1
V: TRBV10-3
J: TRBJ1-6
CDR3: CAISVAQGDNSPLHF
DNA: TGTGCCATCAGTGTTGCACAGGGGGACAATTCACCCCTCCACTTT

size: -
D: -
V: TRBV20-1
J: TRBJ2-2
CDR3: CSGWNPNTGELFF
DNA: TGCAGTGGGTGGAACCCGAACACCGGGGAGCTGTTTTTT

size: -
D: -
V: TRBV20-1
J: TRBJ2-3
CDR3: CNADDLRTDTQYF
DNA: TGCAATGCTGATGATCTACGCACAGATACGCAGTATTTT

size: few
D: -
V: TRBV12-3/TRBV12-4
J: TRBJ2-1
CDR3: CATPGPWGEQFF
DNA: TGTGCCACCCCGGGACCCTGGGGGGAGCAGTTCTTC

size: -
D: -
V: TRBV3-1
J: TRBJ2-2
CDR3: CASSQGRGHTGELFF
DNA: TGTGCCAGCAGCCAAGGTCGAGGGCACACCGGGGAGCTGTTTTTT

size: many
D: TRBD1
V: TRBV7-3
J: TRBJ1-1
CDR3: CASSSRQGAKTEAFF
DNA: TGTGCCAGCAGCTCACGACAGGGGGCGAAGACTGAAGCTTTCTTT

size: -
D: -
V: TRBV6-1
J: TRBJ2-7
CDR3: CASRLTGSVAGSYEQYF
DNA: TGTGCCAGCAGGCTGACAGGGTCGGTAGCGGGCTCCTACGAGCAGTACTTC

size: few
D: -
V: TRBV18
J: TRBJ2-2
CDR3: CASQTSYGADGELFF
DNA: TGTGCCAGCCAAACTTCCTACGGGGCAGACGGGGAGCTGTTTTTT

size: few
D: -
V: TRBV12-3/TRBV12-4
J: TRBJ2-2
CDR3: CASSFKGRIFSVFTGELFF
DNA: TGTGCCAGCAGTTTTAAGGGACGGATTTTCTCTGTGTTCACCGGGGAGCTGTTTTTT

size: -
D: TRBD2
V: TRBV7-9
J: TRBJ2-1
CDR3: CASSPTSGRADNEQFF
DNA: TGTGCCAGCAGCCCGACTAGCGGGAGGGCTGACAATGAGCAGTTCTTC

size: -
D: TRBD2
V: TRBV12-3/TRBV12-4
J: TRBJ2-5
CDR3: CASSLAALGLAGDGQTQYF
DNA: TGTGCCAGCAGTTTAGCGGCCTTGGGACTAGCGGGAGACGGACAGACCCAGTACTTC

size: -
D: TRBD2
V: TRBV7-2
J: TRBJ2-7
CDR3: CASSPTSGRIYEQYF
DNA: TGTGCCAGCAGTCCAACTAGCGGGAGGATATACGAGCAGTACTTC

size: -
D: TRBD2
V: TRBV12-3/TRBV12-4
J: TRBJ2-3
CDR3: CASSPTLAGTSASTDTQYF
DNA: TGTGCCAGCAGTCCTACCCTTGCCGGGACTAGCGCTAGCACAGATACGCAGTATTTT

size: many
D: TRBD2
V: TRBV12-3/TRBV12-4
J: TRBJ2-3
CDR3: CASTLAGGWYTQYF
DNA: TGTGCCAGCACCCTAGCGGGAGGGTGGTATACGCAGTATTTT

size: -
D: -
V: TRBV7-2
J: TRBJ1-2
CDR3: CASSYQASRGEGYTF
DNA: TGTGCCAGCAGTTACCAAGCCAGCCGCGGTGAAGGCTACACCTTC

size: -
D: -
V: TRBV5-1
J: TRBJ2-5
CDR3: CASSWGDSYQETQYF
DNA: TGCGCCAGCAGCTGGGGTGACAGCTACCAAGAGACCCAGTACTTC

size: -
D: -
V: TRBV5-1
J: TRBJ2-3
CDR3: CASSFVVPSAHTDTQYF
DNA: TGCGCCAGCAGCTTCGTGGTTCCTAGCGCCCACACAGATACGCAGTATTTT

size: -
D: TRBD1
V: TRBV5-1
J: TRBJ2-2
CDR3: CASRDRGQGGELFF
DNA: TGCGCCAGCAGAGATAGGGGGCAAGGCGGGGAGCTGTTTTTT

size: -
D: TRBD1
V: TRBV7-9
J: TRBJ2-5
CDR3: CASSTRTGVDGTQYF
DNA: TGTGCCAGCAGCACCCGGACAGGGGTGGATGGGACCCAGTACTTC